The 27 T cell receptor beta chains listed next were all sequenced from one sample in a study of CD8 T cells in Susac syndrome (dated by TCRdb to the late 2010s). Libraries were built with the immunoSEQ multiplex PCR assay. RNA was extracted using the RNeasy kit, and 0.5 to 1 microgram was reverse transcribed with random hexamers. Clones were called with MiXCR by TCRdb after fastp trimmed the public reads at Q25, and only in-frame beta chains were retained. Identical CDR3 proteins give one entry, which carries the most common genes and DNA. A total of approximately 190,000 distinct CDR3 sequences appear in this sample, 80% to 95% of them only once. In total, the top ten clones hold 0.1% of the sample. Source material: CD4+ T cells from PBMCs. The receptors shown here come from a human donor in good health.

This clonotype has more than one count but fewer than ten. At one end, the junction sequence differs from germline, possibly due to a read error. The chain couples TRBV7-9 to TRBJ2-5; D is tentatively TRBD1 or TRBD2 (5 bases each). CDR3 length: 13 amino acids. Looked up from germline, CDR1 is SEHNR and CDR2 is FQNEAQ (reference sequence). CDR3 coding DNA: TGCGCCAGCAGCTTGAGGGGAGCCGAGACCCAGTACTTC. This sequence encodes CASSLRGAETQYF.

The V call is TRBV4-1, the J call TRBJ2-5; unclear D gene. The CDR3 covers 14 residues. Deletions cut 3 bases from V and 1 base from J, with 9 bases between. The germline CDR1 and CDR2 sequences are MGHRA and YSYEKL. The chain's CDR3 is CASSHVHGQETQYF. CDR3 coding DNA: TGCGCCAGCAGCCATGTCCACGGCCAAGAGACCCAGTACTTC.

The gene calls are TRBV6-2 or TRBV6-3 and TRBJ2-5; D possibly corresponds to TRBD1 (5 bases). Between the trimmed V and J ends, which lost 6 bases and 5 bases, there was a span of 7 bases. The CDR3 sequence is 11 residues long. Germline assignment: CDR1 MNHEY and CDR2 SVGEGT. The CDR3 nucleotides read TGTGCCAGCAGCAGGGCGGAGACCCAGTACTTC. This translates into CASSRAETQYF.

The J gene is TRBJ2-5, the V gene TRBV20-1, with a possible D match to TRBD2 (5 bases). Germline CDR1 is DFQATT and CDR2 is SNEGSKA (reference sequence). The CDR3 is 13 amino acids. Trimming took 7 bases from V and 2 from J, leaving 14 bases between them. CDR3 in amino acids: CSGPPAAQETQYF. The CDR3 region has the DNA TGCAGTGGCCCGCCAGCGGCTCAAGAGACCCAGTACTTC.

The chain couples TRBV24-1 to TRBJ1-2, with 7 bases matching TRBD1. The CDR3 consists of 15 residues. CDR1 is KGHDR and CDR2 is SFDVKD in the germline V gene. V trimming: 3 bases; J trimming: 1 base; junction bases outside the gene matches: 4. CDR3 DNA sequence: TGTGCCACCAGTGATCGGACAGGCGGTAACTATGGCTACACCTTC. Encoded protein: CATSDRTGGNYGYTF.

The chain recombines TRBV5-1 with TRBJ1-1; no clear D gene. The V gene's germline CDR1 is SGHRS and CDR2 YFSETQ. The CDR3 runs 14 residues. The germline V and J ends were trimmed by 0 bases and 12 bases, with 18 bases remaining between them. For the CDR3, the DNA is TGCGCCAGCAGCTTGGAAAGTTATCGGACGGAAACTTTCTTT. Protein: CASSLESYRTETFF.

Notes on this clonotype: The junction departs from germline at one end; a sequencing error may be responsible. V is TRBV6-1 and J is TRBJ2-3, with TRBD2 matching 9 bases. Germline-derived CDR1 and CDR2 are MNHNS and SASEGT. This CDR3 is built from 14 residues. CDR3: CASNEAGGPDTQYF. CDR3 DNA: TGTGCCAGCAATGAAGCGGGGGGTCCGGATACGCAGTATTTT.

This chain links TRBV6-1 with TRBJ1-2; tentatively, D is TRBD1 (5 bases). The V and J ends lost 8 bases and 0 bases respectively, with 16 bases between them. This CDR3 spans 15 amino acids. Germline V gene lookup returns CDR1 MNHNS and CDR2 SASEGT. The DNA of the CDR3 is TGTGCCAGCCGAAAGGAGGGGCCCTCTAACTATGGCTACACCTTC. Residues: CASRKEGPSNYGYTF.

The chain employs TRBV14 and TRBJ2-5, with D perhaps TRBD2 (7 bases). Between the trimmed V and J ends, which lost 5 bases and 5 bases, there was a span of 15 bases. This CDR3 spans 14 amino acids. Looked up from germline, CDR1 is SGHDN and CDR2 is FVKESK. CDR3 DNA sequence: TGTGCCAGCAGCTTCCTGGGGGGGCAGGAGACCCAGTACTTC. This encodes CASSFLGGQETQYF.

The gene calls are TRBV28 and TRBJ1-5; D call uncertain. CDR3 size: 11 residues. CDR1 is MDHEN and CDR2 is SYDVKM in the germline V gene. Trimming removed 5 bases from V and 3 bases from J, with 2 bases in between. CDR3 in DNA: TGTGCCAGCAGTGACAATCAGCCCCAGCATTTT. This codes for CASSDNQPQHF.

The chain recombines TRBV19 with TRBJ1-1; D is perhaps TRBD1 (5 bases). This CDR3 region has 15 residues. Germline V CDR1 and CDR2: LNHDA, SQIVND (reference sequence). Trimming took off 8 bases at V and 7 bases at J, with 23 bases between the two ends. Written as DNA, the CDR3 is TGTGCCAGTTCATTGGGACTCTCTTGGAGGGGTGAAGCTTTCTTT. Protein product: CASSLGLSWRGEAFF.

The genes are TRBV7-2 and TRBJ2-1; no reliable D call. Germline assignment: CDR1 SGHTA and CDR2 FQGNSA. This CDR3 spans 14 amino acids. Trimming took off 6 bases at V and 3 bases at J, with 12 bases between the two ends. The CDR3 nucleotides are TGTGCCAGCAGTCTGCGGATCATCTACAATGAGCAGTTCTTC. Translating gives CASSLRIIYNEQFF. Variable domain in full (rest from reference TRBV7-2 and TRBJ2-1): GAGVSQSPSNKVTEKGKDVELRCDPISGHTALYWYRQSLGQGLEFLIYFQGNSAPDKSGLPSDRFSAERTGGSVSTLTIQRTQQEDSAVYLCASSLRIIYNEQFFGPGTRLTVL.

V and J are TRBV19 and TRBJ1-5; D may be TRBD1 (5 bases). The CDR3 spans 13 residues. The V end lost 5 bases, the J end lost 9 bases, and 14 bases lay between the germline ends. Looked up from germline, CDR1 is LNHDA and CDR2 is SQIVND (reference sequence). CDR3 sequence reads: CASSRDSLGPQHF. CDR3 sequence (DNA): TGTGCCAGTAGTCGAGACAGCTTAGGGCCCCAGCATTTT.

The genes are TRBV28 and TRBJ2-7; no clear D gene. The CDR3 length is 11 residues. CDR1 and CDR2 from the germline V gene are MDHEN and SYDVKM. V lost 4 bases and J 6 bases, leaving 7 bases between the germline ends. The CDR3 DNA is TGTGCCAGCAGTTCCCCTAGCGAGCAGTACTTC. It codes for CASSSPSEQYF.

V gene TRBV29-1 combines with J gene TRBJ1-2; the D gene is possibly TRBD1 (5 bases). The CDR3 is 12 amino acids. Deletions cut 3 bases from V and 4 bases from J, with 9 bases between. CDR1 is SQVTM, CDR2 ANQGSEA, per germline. The CDR3 DNA follows: TGCAGCGTTGATACAGGAGCCTATGGCTACACCTTC. This gives the protein CSVDTGAYGYTF.

The rearrangement joins TRBV3-1 to TRBJ1-3; D not resolved. The CDR3 contains 15 residues. Germline V gene sequence: CDR1 LGHDT, CDR2 YNNKEL (reference sequence). With 0 bases removed from V and 2 bases from J, the gap between germline ends came to 8 bases. CDR3 coding DNA: TGTGCCAGCAGCCAAGAGTCCCACGCTGGAAACACCATATATTTT. It yields the protein CASSQESHAGNTIYF.

This sequence joins TRBV5-1 and TRBJ2-3, with 15 bases that match TRBD2. Germline loops: CDR1 SGHRS, CDR2 YFSETQ. This CDR3 has 15 residues. V shed 3 bases and J 4 bases; nucleotides not matched to a gene: 0. The CDR3 DNA reads TGCGCCAGCAGCTGGACTAGCGGGGGGGCAGATACGCAGTATTTT. Amino acids: CASSWTSGGADTQYF.

Only one count was recorded for this clonotype. The CDR3 loop reads CASSPQGGFNTEAFF. The DNA for the CDR3 is TGTGCCAGCAGCCCACAGGGGGGATTTAACACTGAAGCTTTCTTT. The J gene is TRBJ1-1, the V gene TRBV4-2; 8 nucleotides agree with TRBD1. Losses at the gene ends were 4 bases for V and 2 bases for J; bases not matched to a gene: 6. CDR1 LGHNA and CDR2 YNFKEQ come from the germline V gene. This CDR3 comprises 15 residues.

The chain is built from TRBV12-3 or TRBV12-4 and TRBJ2-1, with D tentatively TRBD2 (6 bases). The CDR3 loop spans 15 amino acids. V was cut by 1 base and J by 3 bases, with 10 bases left in between. CDR3 sequence reads: CASSLVSGDYNEQFF. DNA of the CDR3: TGTGCCAGCAGTTTAGTGTCGGGGGACTACAATGAGCAGTTCTTC.

V usage is TRBV12-3 or TRBV12-4 and J usage is TRBJ2-7, with a possible D match to TRBD2 (6 bases). The V end was cut by 1 base, the J end by 2 bases, with 6 bases between. This CDR3 region has 13 residues. CDR3 bases: TGTGCCAGCAGTTTAGGCGGGACCTACGAGCAGTACTTC. Amino acid sequence: CASSLGGTYEQYF.

The rearrangement uses TRBV4-3 and TRBJ2-7, with D perhaps assigned TRBD1 or TRBD2 (5 bases each). This CDR3 region has 15 residues. Looked up from germline, CDR1 is LGHNA and CDR2 is YSLEER. V shed 0 bases and J shed 2 bases, with 11 bases lying between them. The CDR3, as DNA: TGCGCCAGCAGCCAAGAAAGGGGACCGACCTACGAGCAGTACGTC. It translates to CASSQERGPTYEQYV.

The genes are TRBV5-1 and TRBJ1-3, with 7 bases matching TRBD1. Trimming took 4 bases from V and 0 from J; bases not matched to a gene: 4. Germline V gene data show CDR1 as SGHRS and CDR2 as YFSETQ. The CDR3 is 15 amino acids. The CDR3: CASSQYRGSGNTIYF. Written as DNA, the CDR3 is TGCGCCAGCAGCCAATACAGGGGCTCTGGAAACACCATATATTTT.

The chain carries TRBV7-2 and TRBJ1-2; 9 nucleotides align to TRBD1. The CDR3 consists of 14 residues. J gave up 5 bases and V 3 bases, and 4 bases lay outside the gene matches. CDR1 is SGHTA, CDR2 FQGNSA, per germline. This CDR3 is CASSFPGQGYGYTF. The CDR3, as DNA: TGTGCCAGCAGCTTTCCGGGACAGGGTTATGGCTACACCTTC.

The V and J genes are TRBV4-1 and TRBJ2-1; the D is unclear. CDR1 and CDR2 (germline): MGHRA, YSYEKL. V was clipped by 3 bases and J by 1 base, with 10 bases between them. The length of the CDR3 is 15 residues. DNA for the CDR3: TGCGCCAGCAGCCAGAGAGAGAGATCCTACAATGAGCAGTTCTTC. Translation: CASSQRERSYNEQFF.

The V gene is TRBV29-1, the J gene TRBJ1-1; no firm D call. Germline V gives CDR1 SQVTM, CDR2 ANQGSEA. Trimming removed 4 bases from V and 0 bases from J, with 6 bases in between. The CDR3 totals 12 residues. This CDR3 reads CSVARMNTEAFF. In DNA form, the CDR3 reads TGCAGCGTTGCGCGAATGAACACTGAAGCTTTCTTT.

The chain recombines TRBV5-1 with TRBJ1-5; D may be TRBD1 (5 bases). This CDR3 spans 16 amino acids. Germline loops: CDR1 SGHRS, CDR2 YFSETQ. V was shortened by 0 bases and J by 0 bases, with 10 bases between the two germline ends. In DNA form, the CDR3 reads TGCGCCAGCAGCTTGGGACCGGGGCCTAGCAATCAGCCCCAGCATTTT. Protein: CASSLGPGPSNQPQHF.

The chain recombines TRBV5-1 with TRBJ1-4, with 10 bases fitting TRBD1. This CDR3 is built from 15 residues. V shed 4 bases and J 6 bases; nucleotides not matched to a gene: 6. CDR1 and CDR2 from the germline V gene are SGHRS and YFSETQ. CDR3 nucleotide sequence: TGCGCCAGCAGCATAGGGACAGGGGAGTATGAAAAACTGTTTTTT. Translated, it gives CASSIGTGEYEKLFF.